This T cell receptor beta chain was documented in a study of blood T cell repertoires in COVID-19. About the study: Italy, Spain and the United States were the sources of the convalescent and acute COVID-19 samples.

The method was immunoSEQ multiplex PCR; TCRdb's version includes in-frame clones alone and lacks a portion of them. Of approximately 150,000 clones listed, 75% to 90% are singletons. CDR3 length: 13 residues. Germline V lookup: CDR1 MRHNA, CDR2 SNTAGT. Trimming shortened V by 0 bases and J by 15 bases, and 15 bases separated the two germline ends. The chain employs TRBV6-4 and TRBJ2-1; possibly TRBD2 for D (5 bases). The sequenced sample was peripheral blood. The sequence was collected from a woman aged 45-60 years with acute or convalescent COVID-19. The CDR3 loop reads CASSDSNSGEGFF. The CDR3 nucleotides read TGTGCCAGCAGTGACTCGAATTCTGGCGAGGGGTTCTTC.